This TCR beta chain appears in the sequencing data of a study of naive and memory T cell subsets. After the first PCR, alpha and beta chain libraries were processed separately. This clonotype was detected a few times. CDR1 is SQVTM and CDR2 is ANQGSEA in the germline V gene. V lost 6 bases and J lost 6, with 17 bases in between. The CDR3 length is 14 residues. The beta constant-region primer was an equimolar mix of two oligonucleotides covering TRBC1 and TRBC2. TCRdb itself ran the UMI-ligation and nested PCR reads through MiXCR, one entry per CDR3 protein. The data hold 120,000 to 150,000 distinct CDR3 sequences, with about 17% observed a single time.

This clonotype originated in a human donor in good health. The sample comprised naive CD4+ T cells from blood. This chain links TRBV29-1 with TRBJ2-2; perhaps D is TRBD1 or TRBD2 (5 bases each). CDR3 region: CSVQGTSLPGELFF. The CDR3 nucleotides read TGCAGCGTGCAGGGAACTAGTCTACCCGGGGAGCTGTTTTTT.